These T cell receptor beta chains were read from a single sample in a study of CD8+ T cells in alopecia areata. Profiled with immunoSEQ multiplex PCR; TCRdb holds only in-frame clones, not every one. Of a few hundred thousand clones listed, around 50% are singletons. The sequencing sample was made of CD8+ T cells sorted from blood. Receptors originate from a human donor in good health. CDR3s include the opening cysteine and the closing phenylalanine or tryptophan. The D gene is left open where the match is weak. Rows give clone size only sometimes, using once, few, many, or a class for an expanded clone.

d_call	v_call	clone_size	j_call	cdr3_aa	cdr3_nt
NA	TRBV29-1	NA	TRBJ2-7	CSVEGGAAGVEQYF	TGCAGCGTTGAAGGCGGGGCGGCGGGTGTCGAGCAGTACTTC
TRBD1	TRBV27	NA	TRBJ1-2	CASSSDRGNGYTF	TGTGCCAGCAGTTCGGACAGGGGTAATGGCTACACCTTC
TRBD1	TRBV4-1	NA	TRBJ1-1	CASSRGQGREAFF	TGCGCCAGCAGCCGAGGACAGGGGAGGGAAGCTTTCTTT
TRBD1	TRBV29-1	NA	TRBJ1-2	CSVPTGGGYTF	TGCAGCGTACCTACAGGGGGTGGCTACACCTTC
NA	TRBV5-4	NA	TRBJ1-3	CASSFKGSGNTIYF	TGTGCCAGCAGCTTCAAGGGTTCTGGAAACACCATATATTTT
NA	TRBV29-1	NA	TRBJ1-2	CSVRDENWDGYTF	TGCAGCGTTCGGGACGAGAATTGGGATGGCTACACCTTC
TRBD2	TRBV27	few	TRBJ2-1	CASSPHERGGRYEQFF	TGTGCCAGCAGTCCCCATGAGCGGGGGGGCCGTTACGAGCAGTTCTTC
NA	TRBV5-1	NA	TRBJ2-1	CASSLGLDEQFF	TGCGCCAGCAGCTTGGGGTTAGATGAGCAGTTCTTC
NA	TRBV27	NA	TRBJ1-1	CASSLMQRVPVGTEAFF	TGTGCCAGCAGTTTAATGCAGAGGGTTCCTGTGGGCACTGAAGCTTTCTTT
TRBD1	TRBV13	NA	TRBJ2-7	CASSTGTGGGEQYF	TGTGCCAGCAGCACCGGGACAGGCGGAGGGGAGCAGTACTTC
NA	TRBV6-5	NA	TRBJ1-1	CASRWDQNTEAFF	TGTGCCAGCAGGTGGGACCAGAACACTGAAGCTTTCTTT
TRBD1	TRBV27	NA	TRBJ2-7	CASSHQNRGTSYEQYF	TGTGCCAGCAGTCATCAGAACAGGGGTACATCCTACGAGCAGTACTTC
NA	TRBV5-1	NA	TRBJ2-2	CASSLKNTGELFF	TGCGCCAGCAGCTTGAAAAACACCGGGGAGCTGTTTTTT
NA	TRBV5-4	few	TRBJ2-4	CASSRSDENIQYF	TGTGCCAGCAGTCGTAGTGACGAAAACATTCAGTACTTC
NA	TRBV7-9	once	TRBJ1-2	CASSPKNRDTF	TGTGCCAGCAGCCCTAAGAATCGGGACACCTTC
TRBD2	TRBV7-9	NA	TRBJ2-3	CASSQDGTSGSDTQYF	TGTGCCAGCAGCCAAGATGGAACTAGCGGTTCAGATACGCAGTATTTT
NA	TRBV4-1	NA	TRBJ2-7	CASSQRTTSYEQYF	TGCGCCAGCAGCCAGCGTACGACCTCCTACGAGCAGTACTTC
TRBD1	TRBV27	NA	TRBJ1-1	CASSLLGTGVRGNTEAFF	TGTGCCAGCAGTTTACTCGGGACAGGGGTGAGAGGAAACACTGAAGCTTTCTTT
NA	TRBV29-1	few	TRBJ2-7	CSVEVAGYTYEQYF	TGCAGCGTTGAAGTCGCGGGTTATACCTACGAGCAGTACTTC
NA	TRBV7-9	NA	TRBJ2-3	CASSSARHTQYF	TGTGCCAGCAGCTCGGCCCGCCATACGCAGTATTTT
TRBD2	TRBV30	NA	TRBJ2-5	CAWGTSGGLLDQYF	TGTGCCTGGGGGACTAGCGGGGGCCTCTTGGACCAGTACTTC
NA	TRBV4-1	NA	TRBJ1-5	CASSAKETGQPQHF	TGCGCCAGCAGCGCCAAAGAAACGGGTCAGCCCCAGCATTTT
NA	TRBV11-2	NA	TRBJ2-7	CASSPRGQPYEQYF	TGTGCCAGCAGCCCGCGGGGACAGCCCTACGAGCAGTACTTC
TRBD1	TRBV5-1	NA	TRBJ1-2	CASFGQGSYGYTF	TGCGCCAGCTTCGGACAGGGGAGCTATGGCTACACCTTC
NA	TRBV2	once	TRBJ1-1	CASGLGLNTEAFF	TGTGCCAGCGGCCTGGGGCTGAACACTGAAGCTTTCTTT
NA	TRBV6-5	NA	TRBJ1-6	CASRGTSGTNSPLHF	TGTGCCAGCAGGGGAACGAGCGGGACTAATTCACCCCTCCACTTT
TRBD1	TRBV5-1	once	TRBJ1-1	CASSLGQGAKGTEAFF	TGCGCCAGCAGCCTAGGACAGGGGGCGAAGGGCACTGAAGCTTTCTTT
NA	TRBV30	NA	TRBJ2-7	CAWIPGDSYEQYF	TGTGCCTGGATCCCAGGTGATTCCTACGAGCAGTACTTC
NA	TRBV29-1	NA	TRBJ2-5	CSVERDSRETQYF	TGCAGCGTTGAACGGGATAGCCGGGAGACCCAGTACTTC
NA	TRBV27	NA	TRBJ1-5	CASSPRAGGNQPQHF	TGTGCCAGCAGTCCCCGGGCAGGGGGCAATCAGCCCCAGCATTTT
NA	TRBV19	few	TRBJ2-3	CASSTIGTDTQYF	TGTGCCAGTAGTACCATTGGGACAGATACGCAGTATTTT
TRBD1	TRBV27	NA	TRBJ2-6	CASSFMEAGGDSGANVLTF	TGTGCCAGCAGTTTCATGGAGGCAGGGGGCGACTCGGGGGCCAACGTCCTGACTTTC
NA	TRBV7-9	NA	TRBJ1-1	CASSPGANTEAFF	TGTGCCAGCAGCCCAGGGGCGAACACTGAAGCTTTCTTT
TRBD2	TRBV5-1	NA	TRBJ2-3	CASSLREAESTDTQYF	TGCGCCAGCAGCCTCCGGGAGGCAGAAAGCACAGATACGCAGTATTTT
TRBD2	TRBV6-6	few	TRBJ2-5	CASSYPPGGEETQYF	TGTGCCAGCAGTTACCCCCCTGGGGGGGAGGAGACCCAGTACTTC
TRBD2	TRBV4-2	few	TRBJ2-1	CASSQTAGGSNEQFF	TGTGCCAGCAGCCAAACTGCGGGGGGGTCAAATGAGCAGTTCTTC
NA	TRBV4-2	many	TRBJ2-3	CASSRGTTDTQYF	TGTGCCAGCAGCCGCGGGACTACAGATACGCAGTATTTT
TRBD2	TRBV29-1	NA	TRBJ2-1	CSVLGLAGNEQFF	TGCAGCGTGTTGGGACTAGCGGGGAATGAGCAGTTCTTC
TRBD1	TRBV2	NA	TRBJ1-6	CASSGVQGVNSPLHF	TGTGCCAGCAGTGGAGTACAGGGGGTTAATTCACCCCTCCACTTT
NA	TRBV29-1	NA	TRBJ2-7	CSATELGAYEQYF	TGCAGCGCGACGGAGTTAGGGGCCTACGAGCAGTACTTC
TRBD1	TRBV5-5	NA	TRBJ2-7	CASSWDSYEQYF	TGTGCCAGCAGCTGGGACAGCTACGAGCAGTACTTC
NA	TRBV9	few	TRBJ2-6	CASSVVVGANVLTF	TGTGCCAGCAGCGTAGTTGTAGGGGCCAACGTCCTGACTTTC
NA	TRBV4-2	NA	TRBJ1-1	CASSQVQATEAFF	TGTGCCAGCAGCCAAGTTCAGGCCACTGAAGCTTTCTTT
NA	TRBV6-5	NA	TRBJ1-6	CASRGGYSPLHF	TGTGCCAGTCGGGGAGGGTATTCACCCCTCCACTTT
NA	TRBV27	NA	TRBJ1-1	CASSLSGQNTEAFF	TGTGCCAGCAGTTTATCGGGACAAAACACTGAAGCTTTCTTT
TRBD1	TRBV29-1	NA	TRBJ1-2	CSVENRGGYYYGYTF	TGCAGCGTGGAGAACAGGGGTGGTTACTACTATGGCTACACCTTC
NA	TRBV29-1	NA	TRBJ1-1	CSVLTGGLNTEAFF	TGCAGCGTTCTCACGGGGGGTCTGAACACTGAAGCTTTCTTT
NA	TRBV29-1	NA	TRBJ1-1	CSVVGGTEAFF	TGCAGCGTTGTAGGCGGCACTGAAGCTTTCTTT
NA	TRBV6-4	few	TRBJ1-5	CASSDGGEPQHF	TGTGCCAGCAGTGACGGCGGGGAGCCCCAGCATTTT
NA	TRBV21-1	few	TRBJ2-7	CASSRVDRTSGGSGEQYF	TGTGCCAGCAGCAGGGTGGACCGGACTAGCGGGGGCTCTGGAGAGCAGTACTTC